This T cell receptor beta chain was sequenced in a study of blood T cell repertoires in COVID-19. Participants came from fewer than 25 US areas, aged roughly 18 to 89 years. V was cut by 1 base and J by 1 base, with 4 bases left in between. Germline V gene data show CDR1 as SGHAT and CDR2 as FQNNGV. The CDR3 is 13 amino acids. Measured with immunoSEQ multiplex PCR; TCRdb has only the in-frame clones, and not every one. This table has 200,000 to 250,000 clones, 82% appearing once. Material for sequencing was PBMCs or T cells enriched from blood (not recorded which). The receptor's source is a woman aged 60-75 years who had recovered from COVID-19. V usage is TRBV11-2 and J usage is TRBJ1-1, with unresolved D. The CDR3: CASSLAGNTEAFF. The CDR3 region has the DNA TGTGCCAGCAGCTTAGCAGGGAACACTGAAGCTTTCTTT.